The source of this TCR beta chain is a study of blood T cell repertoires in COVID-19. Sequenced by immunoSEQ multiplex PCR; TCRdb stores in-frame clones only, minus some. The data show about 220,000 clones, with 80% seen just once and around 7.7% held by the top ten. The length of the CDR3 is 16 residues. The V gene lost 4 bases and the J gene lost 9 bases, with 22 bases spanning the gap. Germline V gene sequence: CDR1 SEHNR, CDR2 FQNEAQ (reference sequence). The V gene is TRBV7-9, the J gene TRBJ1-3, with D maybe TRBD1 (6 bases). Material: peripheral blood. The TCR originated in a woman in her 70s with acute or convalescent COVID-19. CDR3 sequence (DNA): TGTGCCAGCAGCTCCTCGGGGACAAGGCAAGGGGGCACCATATATTTT. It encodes CASSSSGTRQGGTIYF.